Below, one TCR beta chain is given with its context. The antigen is not known. Treatment here: oral pan-JAK inhibitor, 5-10 mg twice daily. The sample is drawn from a study of CD8+ T cells in alopecia areata. Study-level background: Tofacitinib was taken orally by treated patients, and the dose was 5 to 10 mg twice daily.

Germline V gene data show CDR1 as SGHRS and CDR2 as YFSETQ. The CDR3 runs 16 residues. V dropped 4 bases and J dropped 2 bases, with 19 bases sitting between them. General study findings and limits: Greater clonality was observed in lesional scalp samples, especially alopecia totalis/universalis, versus normal scalp.

RNA extraction was followed by reverse transcription into cDNA, which acted as the sequencing template. Using immunoSEQ multiplex PCR, the repertoire was profiled, and TCRdb retains in-frame clones only, with some absent. The sample includes over 100,000 clones, about three fifths of them seen just once. This TCR came from a human donor with alopecia areata. The V and J genes are TRBV5-1 and TRBJ2-7, with D perhaps being TRBD1 or TRBD2 (5 bases each). The material was CD8+ T cells sorted from blood, obtained at week 24, from a patient treated with tofacitinib. CDR3 nucleotides: TGCGCCAGCAGCATGTCCGGGACCGAGTTAACCTACGAGCAGTACTTC. This sequence encodes CASSMSGTELTYEQYF.